This T cell receptor beta chain was sequenced during a study of blood T cell repertoires in COVID-19. About the study: Acute and convalescent COVID-19 specimens originated in the United States, Italy and Spain. T cells, B-cell-depleted T cells, or PBMCs provided the cDNA or gDNA that served as material.

As handled by the study authors: Reference gene primer amplification gave nucleated cell count estimates. TCRdb keeps only in-frame clones here, not all; method: immunoSEQ multiplex PCR. That table furnishes V, J and clone size, whereas the DNA furnished D and trimming. The sample lists 70,000 to 95,000 clones; just over 85% were seen once. The ends were cut back, 2 bases at V and 6 bases at J, with 25 bases in the middle. CDR3 length: 18 amino acids. Germline CDR1 is WSHSY and CDR2 is SAAADI. The sequence derives from a woman aged 70-85 years with acute or convalescent COVID-19. Sequencing was performed on peripheral blood. The gene calls are TRBV10-2 and TRBJ1-2; perhaps TRBD1 as D (6 bases). In nucleotides, the CDR3 is TGCGCCAGCAGTGAGGGGGTCGGACAGCTGGGTTGGGTTCATGGCTACACCTTC. Encoded protein: CASSEGVGQLGWVHGYTF.